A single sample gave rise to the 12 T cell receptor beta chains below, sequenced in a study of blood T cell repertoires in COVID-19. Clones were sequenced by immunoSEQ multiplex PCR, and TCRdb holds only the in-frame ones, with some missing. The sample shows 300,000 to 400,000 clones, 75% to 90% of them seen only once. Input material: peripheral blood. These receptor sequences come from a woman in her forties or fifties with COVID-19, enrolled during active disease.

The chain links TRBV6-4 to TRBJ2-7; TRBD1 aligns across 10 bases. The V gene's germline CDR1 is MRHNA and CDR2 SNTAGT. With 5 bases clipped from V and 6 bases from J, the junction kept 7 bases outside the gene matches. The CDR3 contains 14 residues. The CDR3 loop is CASSPTTGGSEQYF. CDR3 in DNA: TGTGCCAGCAGTCCCACGACAGGGGGCTCCGAGCAGTACTTC.

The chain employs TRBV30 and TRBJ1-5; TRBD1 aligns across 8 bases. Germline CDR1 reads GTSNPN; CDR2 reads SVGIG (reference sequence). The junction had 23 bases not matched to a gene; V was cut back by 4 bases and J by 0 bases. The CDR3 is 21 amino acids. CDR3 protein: CAWMDRGRPGTGPFSNQPQHF. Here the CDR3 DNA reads TGTGCCTGGATGGACCGCGGGCGACCAGGGACAGGACCCTTTAGCAATCAGCCCCAGCATTTT.

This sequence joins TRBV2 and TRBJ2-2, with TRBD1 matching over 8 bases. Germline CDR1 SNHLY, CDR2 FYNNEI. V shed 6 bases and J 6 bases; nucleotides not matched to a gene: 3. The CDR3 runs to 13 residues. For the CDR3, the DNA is TGTGCCAGCAGCGAACAGGGGGCCGGGGAGCTGTTTTTT. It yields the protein CASSEQGAGELFF.

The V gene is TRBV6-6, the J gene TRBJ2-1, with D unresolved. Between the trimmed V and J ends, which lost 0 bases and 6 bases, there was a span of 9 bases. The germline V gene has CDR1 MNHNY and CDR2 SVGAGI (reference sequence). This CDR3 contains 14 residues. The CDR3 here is CASSYSGYGNEQFF. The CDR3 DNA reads TGTGCCAGCAGTTACTCCGGGTATGGCAATGAGCAGTTCTTC.

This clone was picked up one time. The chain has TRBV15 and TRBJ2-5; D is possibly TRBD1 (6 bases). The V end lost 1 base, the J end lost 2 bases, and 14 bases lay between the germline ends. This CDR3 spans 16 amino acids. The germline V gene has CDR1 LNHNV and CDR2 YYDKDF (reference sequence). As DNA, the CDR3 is TGTGCCACCAGCAGAGGCAATCGAGGGGGACAAGAGACCCAGTACTTC. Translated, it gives CATSRGNRGGQETQYF.

The CDR3 loop reads CASSPTDGTFVSGANVLTF. The DNA for the CDR3 is TGTGCCAGCAGTCCGACGGACGGGACATTTGTCTCTGGGGCCAACGTCCTGACTTTC. The V call is TRBV27, the J call TRBJ2-6; D may be TRBD1 (6 bases). Trimming stripped 5 bases from V and 0 bases from J, with 20 bases between. Germline assignment: CDR1 MNHEY and CDR2 SMNVEV (reference sequence). CDR3 size: 19 residues.

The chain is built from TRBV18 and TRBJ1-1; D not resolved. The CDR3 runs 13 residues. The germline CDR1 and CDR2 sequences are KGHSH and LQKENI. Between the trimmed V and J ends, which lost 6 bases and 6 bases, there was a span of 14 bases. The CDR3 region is CASSPPPGSEAFF. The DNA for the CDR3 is TGTGCCAGCTCCCCTCCCCCCGGGTCTGAAGCTTTCTTT. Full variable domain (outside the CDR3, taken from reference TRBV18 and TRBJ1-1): NAGVMQNPRHLVRRRGQEARLRCSPMKGHSHVYWYRQLPEEGLKFMVYLQKENIIDESGMPKERFSAEFPKEGPSILRIQQVVRGDSAAYFCASSPPPGSEAFFGQGTRLTVV.

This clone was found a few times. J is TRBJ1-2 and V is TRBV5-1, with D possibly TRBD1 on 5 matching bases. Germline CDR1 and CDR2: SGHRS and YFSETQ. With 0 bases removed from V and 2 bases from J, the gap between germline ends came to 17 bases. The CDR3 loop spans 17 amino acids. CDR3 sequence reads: CASSLGLQAGINYGYTF. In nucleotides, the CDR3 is TGCGCCAGCAGCTTGGGGCTTCAGGCAGGGATCAACTATGGCTACACCTTC.

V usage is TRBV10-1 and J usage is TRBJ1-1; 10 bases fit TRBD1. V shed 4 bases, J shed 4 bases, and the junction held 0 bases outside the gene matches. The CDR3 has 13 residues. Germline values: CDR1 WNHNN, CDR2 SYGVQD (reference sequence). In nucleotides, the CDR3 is TGCGCCAGCAGTGGACAGGGGGCCACTGAAGCTTTCTTT. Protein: CASSGQGATEAFF.

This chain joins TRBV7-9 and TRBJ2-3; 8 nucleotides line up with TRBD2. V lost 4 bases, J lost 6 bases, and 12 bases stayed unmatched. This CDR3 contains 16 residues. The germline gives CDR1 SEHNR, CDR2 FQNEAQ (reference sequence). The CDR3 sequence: CASSSLAGEIQDTQYF. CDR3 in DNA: TGTGCCAGCAGCTCTCTAGCGGGCGAAATCCAGGATACGCAGTATTTT.

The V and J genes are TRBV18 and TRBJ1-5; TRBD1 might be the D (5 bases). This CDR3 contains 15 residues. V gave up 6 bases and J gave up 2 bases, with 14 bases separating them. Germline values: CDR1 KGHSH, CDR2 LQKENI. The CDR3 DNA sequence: TGTGCCAGCTCCCGAGCGGGGCCTCGCAATCAGCCCCAGCATTTT. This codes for CASSRAGPRNQPQHF.

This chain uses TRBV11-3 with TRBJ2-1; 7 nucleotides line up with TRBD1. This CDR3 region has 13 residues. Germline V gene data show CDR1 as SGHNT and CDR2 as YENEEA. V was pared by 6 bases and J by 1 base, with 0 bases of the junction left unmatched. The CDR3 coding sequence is TGTGCCAGCAGGACAGGGTCCTACAATGAGCAGTTCTTC. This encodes CASRTGSYNEQFF.